These T cell receptor beta chains were read from a single sample in a study of blood T cell repertoires in COVID-19. The protocol was immunoSEQ multiplex PCR, while the TCRdb copy is restricted to in-frame clones and leaves out a portion. The sample holds roughly 64,000 clones, 65% to 90% seen once. Sequencing was done on a sample of peripheral blood. The receptors originated from a man aged 50 or older with active COVID-19. Both conserved end residues are part of each CDR3. The D gene is left open where the match is weak. Clone sizes are given selectively: once, few, many, or a class where the clone is expanded.

clone_size j_call d_call v_call cdr3_aa cdr3_nt
. TRBJ2-1 TRBD1 TRBV19 CASSSQTGANEQFF TGTGCCAGCAGTTCCCAGACAGGGGCGAATGAGCAGTTCTTC
. TRBJ1-4 . TRBV18 CASSPRLEGVDEKLFF TGTGCCAGCTCACCGCGGCTTGAGGGGGTTGATGAAAAACTGTTTTTT
. TRBJ2-7 . TRBV19 CASSKASDGSGEQYF TGTGCCAGTAGTAAGGCCTCCGATGGGTCGGGCGAGCAGTACTTC
. TRBJ2-2 . TRBV6-1 CATGSVTGELFF TGTGCCACCGGTAGCGTGACCGGGGAGCTGTTTTTT
. TRBJ2-7 . TRBV29-1 CSYADADNEQYF TGCAGTTACGCCGACGCGGACAACGAGCAGTACTTC
. TRBJ2-7 TRBD2 TRBV27 CASSLLAGGSGRSYEQYF TGTGCCAGCAGTTTATTAGCAGGAGGTAGCGGGAGAAGCTACGAGCAGTACTTC
few TRBJ1-2 . TRBV12-5 CASGLRRLYGYTF TGTGCTAGTGGTTTGCGGAGACTCTATGGCTACACCTTC
. TRBJ1-2 . TRBV5-1 CASSLAGDDYGYTF TGCGCCAGCAGCTTGGCGGGGGACGATTATGGCTACACCTTC
. TRBJ1-5 . TRBV7-9 CASSPDGGAQPQHF TGTGCCAGCAGCCCGGATGGTGGGGCTCAGCCCCAGCATTTT
. TRBJ1-2 . TRBV11-2 CASSLDKIWGGGYTF TGTGCCAGCAGCTTAGATAAAATCTGGGGCGGTGGCTACACCTTC
few TRBJ2-5 TRBD2 TRBV7-2 CASSAGTSGEGTQYF TGTGCCAGCAGCGCCGGGACTAGCGGGGAAGGGACCCAGTACTTC
. TRBJ1-6 TRBD1 TRBV7-9 CASSPDRWYNSPLHF TGTGCCAGCAGCCCGGACAGGTGGTATAATTCACCCCTCCACTTT
. TRBJ1-1 . TRBV28 CASNSGNTEAFF TGTGCCAGCAATTCAGGTAACACTGAAGCTTTCTTT
. TRBJ2-1 TRBD2 TRBV6-2/TRBV6-3 CASSYGTSGSDEQFF TGTGCCAGCAGTTACGGGACTAGCGGGAGCGATGAGCAGTTCTTC
. TRBJ2-2 TRBD2 TRBV3-1/TRBV3-2 CASSPLAGGQNTGELFF TGTGCCAGCAGCCCCCTAGCGGGGGGGCAGAACACCGGGGAGCTGTTTTTT
. TRBJ2-3 . TRBV19 CASRSVRRDSGTDTQYF TGTGCCAGTAGGTCGGTGCGGAGGGATAGTGGCACAGATACGCAGTATTTT
few TRBJ2-6 . TRBV13 CASSPRPGEAGANVLTF TGTGCCAGCAGCCCCCGCCCGGGAGAGGCTGGGGCCAACGTCCTGACTTTC
. TRBJ1-2 . TRBV12-1 CASSLYTF TGTGCCAGCAGTCTCTACACCTTC
. TRBJ1-4 . TRBV4-1 CASTFLPSFATNEKLFF TGCGCCAGCACCTTTCTCCCCTCGTTTGCAACTAATGAAAAACTGTTTTTT
once TRBJ2-1 . TRBV28 CASRPPGTPYNEQFF TGTGCCAGCAGACCTCCCGGGACTCCGTACAATGAGCAGTTCTTC
. TRBJ2-7 . TRBV7-8 CASSQMGSAGGFYQYF TGTGCCAGCAGCCAAATGGGGTCAGCTGGGGGGTTTTATCAGTACTTC
. TRBJ1-2 TRBD1 TRBV11-1 CASSPRTGADGYTF TGTGCCAGCAGCCCCCGAACAGGGGCTGATGGCTACACCTTC
. TRBJ2-2 TRBD2 TRBV18 CASSPSGRRNTGELFF TGTGCCAGCTCACCGAGCGGGAGGCGGAACACCGGGGAGCTGTTTTTT
. TRBJ2-7 . TRBV7-8 CASRATGDSYEQYF TGTGCCAGCAGAGCGACTGGTGACTCCTACGAGCAGTACTTC
once TRBJ2-1 TRBD2 TRBV7-2 CASSYSGLAGPPGQQFF TGTGCCAGCAGCTATTCCGGACTAGCGGGGCCCCCCGGTCAGCAGTTCTTC
. TRBJ2-2 . TRBV27 CASSLDRRQDTGELFF TGTGCCAGCAGTTTAGACCGACGGCAGGACACCGGGGAGCTGTTTTTT
. TRBJ2-7 . TRBV5-1 CASKALAGTSEQYF TGCGCCAGCAAGGCCCTAGCCGGAACTTCCGAGCAGTACTTC
once TRBJ2-3 . TRBV29-1 CSVDLAGWATDTQYF TGCAGCGTTGACTTGGCGGGTTGGGCCACAGATACGCAGTATTTT
once TRBJ2-1 . TRBV5-1 CASSLVAVSYNEQFF TGCGCCAGCAGCTTGGTGGCAGTCTCTTACAATGAGCAGTTCTTC
. TRBJ2-1 TRBD2 TRBV9 CASSPPVGGYNEQFF TGTGCCAGCAGCCCCCCCGTGGGGGGGTACAATGAGCAGTTCTTC
. TRBJ1-2 TRBD1 TRBV5-1 CASSPGQPEAYTF TGCGCCAGCAGCCCGGGACAGCCAGAGGCCTACACCTTC
. TRBJ2-1 TRBD2 TRBV27 CASSTLAGGVNEQFF TGTGCCAGCAGTACCTTAGCGGGGGGCGTCAATGAGCAGTTCTTC
. TRBJ2-3 TRBD2 TRBV19 CASSPRTSIRLTDTQYF TGTGCCAGTAGTCCCCGGACTAGCATTAGGTTAACAGATACGCAGTATTTT
. TRBJ1-1 . TRBV7-9 CASSQQGNTEAFF TGTGCCAGCAGCCAACAGGGGAACACTGAAGCTTTCTTT
. TRBJ2-3 . TRBV6-5 CASSSTIRDTQYF TGTGCCAGCAGTTCAACGATCAGGGATACGCAGTATTTT
once TRBJ2-7 TRBD1 TRBV7-2 CASSTVWDRAYEQYF TGTGCCAGCAGTACAGTGTGGGACAGGGCCTACGAGCAGTACTTC
. TRBJ2-1 TRBD2 TRBV5-4 CASSAGLAGGYNEQFF TGTGCCAGCAGCGCCGGACTAGCGGGGGGGTACAATGAGCAGTTCTTC
. TRBJ2-3 . TRBV10-3 CAISDDTYTDTQYF TGTGCCATCAGTGATGACACCTACACAGATACGCAGTATTTT
. TRBJ2-3 . TRBV6-5 CASSPRTGTDTQYF TGTGCCAGCAGTCCCCGGACAGGCACAGATACGCAGTATTTT
. TRBJ1-2 . TRBV6-2/TRBV6-3 CASSYSTVGDTF TGTGCCAGCAGTTACTCGACAGTTGGGGACACCTTC
. TRBJ2-7 . TRBV1 CTSSRPRGGPRYEQYF TGCACCAGCAGCCGTCCACGGGGGGGTCCAAGGTACGAGCAGTACTTC
. TRBJ1-2 TRBD1 TRBV9 CASSAEQGGDGYTF TGTGCCAGCAGCGCCGAACAGGGGGGTGATGGCTACACCTTC
. TRBJ1-3 TRBD1 TRBV2 CAGTTGTPGNTIYF TGTGCCGGAACGACAGGGACTCCTGGAAACACCATATATTTT
. TRBJ2-3 TRBD2 TRBV3-1/TRBV3-2 CASSRPSGSSTDTQYF TGTGCCAGCAGCCGCCCTAGCGGCTCTAGCACAGATACGCAGTATTTT
. TRBJ2-5 . TRBV30 CAWSPQIQETQYF TGTGCCTGGAGTCCCCAGATCCAAGAGACCCAGTACTTC
. TRBJ2-4 TRBD2 TRBV7-2 CASSSGLAGVNIQYF TGTGCCAGCAGCTCCGGACTAGCGGGAGTAAACATTCAGTACTTC
. TRBJ1-5 . TRBV20-1 CSASSGRVRNQPQHF TGCAGTGCTAGTTCAGGCAGGGTAAGGAATCAGCCCCAGCATTTT
. TRBJ1-2 TRBD1 TRBV19 CASSMTGVDGYTF TGTGCCAGTAGTATGACAGGGGTAGATGGCTACACCTTC
. TRBJ2-3 . TRBV2 CASSWRGSTDTQYF TGTGCCAGCAGCTGGCGGGGTAGCACAGATACGCAGTATTTT
. TRBJ1-6 . TRBV6-2/TRBV6-3 CASSYVGVRYNSPLHF TGTGCCAGCAGTTACGTCGGGGTCCGCTATAATTCACCCCTCCACTTT
. TRBJ2-1 TRBD2 TRBV2 CASRPGTSGLSSEQFF TGTGCCAGCAGGCCCGGGACTAGCGGCCTTAGCAGTGAGCAGTTCTTC
. TRBJ2-5 . TRBV4-1 CASSQPSGLSQETQYF TGCGCCAGCAGCCAACCCTCGGGACTGAGCCAAGAGACCCAGTACTTC
. TRBJ2-5 . TRBV14 CASKSRVQETQYF TGTGCCAGCAAATCCAGGGTACAAGAGACCCAGTACTTC